A single sample is the source of the 22 T cell receptor beta chains below, sequenced in a study of T cell responses to AZD1222 COVID-19 vaccine. Sequencing used immunoSEQ multiplex PCR; TCRdb keeps in-frame clones, though not all of them. The sample includes under 150,000 clones, about 93% of them seen just once. Sequenced material: peripheral blood, taken on day 0 of AZD1222 vaccination. These receptors came from an adult in good health.

V usage is TRBV19 and J usage is TRBJ2-2; D is perhaps TRBD1 (6 bases). Germline V gene sequence: CDR1 LNHDA, CDR2 SQIVND (reference sequence). CDR3 length: 14 amino acids. Between the trimmed V and J ends, which lost 5 bases and 5 bases, there was a span of 12 bases. CDR3 nucleotides: TGTGCCAGTAGTGGGGGCCGTTTAACCGGGGAGCTGTTTTTT. It translates to CASSGGRLTGELFF.

This clone was seen a handful of times. The chain employs TRBV11-2 and TRBJ1-3; D unresolved. Germline V lookup: CDR1 SGHAT, CDR2 FQNNGV. CDR3 length: 14 residues. The germline V and J ends were trimmed by 5 bases and 7 bases, with 15 bases remaining between them. The CDR3 coding sequence is TGTGCCAGCAGCCCCTTCCCGACCGGGAACACCATATATTTT. It translates to CASSPFPTGNTIYF.

This chain connects TRBV20-1 to TRBJ1-2; D remains ambiguous. Trimming shortened V by 6 bases and J by 2 bases, and 7 bases separated the two germline ends. The CDR3 extends over 11 amino acids. Germline assignment: CDR1 DFQATT and CDR2 SNEGSKA (reference sequence). The CDR3 reads CSALQNYGYTF. CDR3 DNA: TGCAGTGCCCTACAGAACTATGGCTACACCTTC.

The CDR3 loop reads CASGLGAISNQPQHF. The DNA for the CDR3 is TGTGCTAGTGGTTTGGGGGCGATAAGCAATCAGCCCCAGCATTTT. The rearrangement links TRBV12-5 to TRBJ1-5; D is unresolved. The CDR3 loop spans 15 amino acids. V was cut by 1 base and J by 1 base, with 8 bases left in between. CDR1 is LGHNT, CDR2 FRNRAP, per germline.

The chain combines TRBV6-6 with TRBJ1-3; D gene uncertain. Germline V gene lookup returns CDR1 MNHNY and CDR2 SVGAGI (reference sequence). The germline V and J ends were trimmed by 2 bases and 3 bases, with 11 bases remaining between them. The CDR3 consists of 15 residues. The DNA of the CDR3 is TGTGCCAGCAGTTACAATCCCAGGAGTGGAAACACCATATATTTT. Protein product: CASSYNPRSGNTIYF.

The chain joins TRBV7-2 to TRBJ1-4; D is unresolved. CDR1 is SGHTA, CDR2 FQGNSA, per germline. The CDR3 is made up of 15 amino acids. V dropped 6 bases and J dropped 4 bases, with 15 bases sitting between them. The DNA of the CDR3 is TGTGCCAGCAGTCTCCTGGACGGGAATAATGAAAAACTGTTTTTT. As protein: CASSLLDGNNEKLFF.

The chain joins TRBV7-3 to TRBJ2-1; 7 bases match TRBD2. The CDR3 totals 13 residues. The ends lost 4 bases at V and 5 bases at J; junction bases unmatched: 2. Germline loops: CDR1 SGHTA, CDR2 FQGTGA. CDR3 in amino acids: CASSSSGDNEQFF. CDR3 DNA sequence: TGTGCCAGCAGCTCGAGCGGGGACAATGAGCAGTTCTTC.

The chain has TRBV5-1 and TRBJ1-6; D may be TRBD1 (5 bases). Germline CDR1 SGHRS, CDR2 YFSETQ. The CDR3 spans 17 residues. V was shortened by 4 bases and J by 1 base, with 15 bases between the two germline ends. This CDR3 reads CASSLGPETSYNSPLHF. In nucleotides, the CDR3 is TGCGCCAGCAGCCTGGGACCCGAGACATCCTATAATTCACCCCTCCACTTT.

The sample holds one count of this clone. The chain carries TRBV30 and TRBJ2-1, with D possibly matching TRBD2 (6 bases). V was pared by 0 bases and J by 1 base, with 13 bases between. Germline lookup yields CDR1 GTSNPN and CDR2 SVGIG (reference sequence). This CDR3 contains 16 residues. CDR3 DNA sequence: TGTGCCTGGAGTGTAGGCCCCCTAGCGTCCTACAATGAGCAGTTCTTC. The encoded protein is CAWSVGPLASYNEQFF.

The rearrangement links TRBV13 to TRBJ1-1; tentatively, D is TRBD1 (5 bases). CDR1 and CDR2 from the germline V gene are PRHDT and FYEKMQ (reference sequence). Deletions cut 5 bases from V and 0 bases from J, with 13 bases between. This CDR3 has 15 amino acids. DNA for the CDR3: TGTGCCAGCAGCAATTCAGGGCGGATGAACACTGAAGCTTTCTTT. Translating gives CASSNSGRMNTEAFF.

V gene TRBV7-6 combines with J gene TRBJ2-7; 7 positions agree with TRBD1. Trimming at V came to 4 bases and at J to 3 bases, leaving 12 bases not matched to a gene. CDR1 and CDR2 (germline): SGHVS, FNYEAQ. The CDR3 has 16 amino acids. CDR3 DNA sequence: TGTGCCAGCAGCTCATTGGCCCAGACAGGGAGCTACGAGCAGTACTTC. The encoded protein is CASSSLAQTGSYEQYF.

V gene TRBV10-3 combines with J gene TRBJ1-2; D call uncertain. Between the trimmed V and J ends, which lost 2 bases and 9 bases, there was a span of 16 bases. Germline lookup yields CDR1 ENHRY and CDR2 SYGVKD. The CDR3 is 14 residues long. CDR3 residues: CAISERLDLGRYTF. The CDR3 bases are TGTGCCATCAGTGAGAGACTGGACCTCGGACGCTACACCTTC.

This rearrangement joins TRBV6-5 to TRBJ1-5; a possible D gene is TRBD1 (6 bases). Germline values: CDR1 MNHEY, CDR2 SVGAGI. The V end was cut by 2 bases, the J end by 5 bases, with 10 bases between. This CDR3 spans 14 amino acids. CDR3 sequence reads: CASSYIQGDQPQHF. CDR3 DNA sequence: TGTGCCAGCAGTTACATACAGGGTGATCAGCCCCAGCATTTT.

This chain connects TRBV7-2 to TRBJ1-1; D might be TRBD1 (5 bases). Germline CDR1 SGHTA, CDR2 FQGNSA. With 6 bases removed from V and 8 bases from J, the gap between germline ends came to 16 bases. This CDR3 is 13 amino acids long. This chain's CDR3 is CASSPSAGPEAFF. The CDR3 coding sequence is TGTGCCAGCAGTCCCTCCGCGGGGCCGGAAGCTTTCTTT. The complete variable domain, with remaining parts taken from reference TRBV7-2 and TRBJ1-1, reads GAGVSQSPSNKVTEKGKDVELRCDPISGHTALYWYRQSLGQGLEFLIYFQGNSAPDKSGLPSDRFSAERTGGSVSTLTIQRTQQEDSAVYLCASSPSAGPEAFFGQGTRLTVV.

The gene calls are TRBV19 and TRBJ1-5; perhaps TRBD1 as D (5 bases). Germline lookup yields CDR1 LNHDA and CDR2 SQIVND (reference sequence). The length of the CDR3 is 14 residues. V lost 4 bases and J 2 bases, leaving 9 bases between the germline ends. The CDR3 protein is CASSTTRGNQPQHF. In DNA form, the CDR3 reads TGTGCCAGTAGTACAACCAGGGGCAATCAGCCCCAGCATTTT.

V and J are TRBV4-1 and TRBJ2-1; 14 positions match TRBD2. With V trimmed by 0 bases and J by 4 bases, 5 bases remained unmatched. CDR3 length: 18 amino acids. The germline gives CDR1 MGHRA, CDR2 YSYEKL. CDR3 sequence reads: CASSQETSGRALYNEQFF. The CDR3 DNA is TGCGCCAGCAGCCAAGAGACTAGCGGGAGGGCCCTATACAATGAGCAGTTCTTC.

The chain couples TRBV15 to TRBJ2-5; TRBD1 agrees at 11 bases. The V gene's germline CDR1 is LNHNV and CDR2 YYDKDF (reference sequence). With 5 bases clipped from V and 4 bases from J, the junction kept 6 bases outside the gene matches. The CDR3 totals 15 residues. CDR3 sequence reads: CATSFRTGGVETQYF. As DNA, the CDR3 is TGTGCCACCAGCTTTCGGACAGGGGGCGTAGAGACCCAGTACTTC.

The gene calls are TRBV5-1 and TRBJ2-5; 7 bases line up with TRBD1. J lost 2 bases, V lost 6 bases, and 7 bases had no gene match. The CDR3 consists of 14 residues. Germline V gene lookup returns CDR1 SGHRS and CDR2 YFSETQ. CDR3 region: CASTLSTGQETQYF. The CDR3 bases are TGCGCCAGCACCCTTTCGACAGGGCAAGAGACCCAGTACTTC.

The chain combines TRBV19 with TRBJ2-1; 8 bases match TRBD2. Germline-derived CDR1 and CDR2 are LNHDA and SQIVND (reference sequence). The CDR3 is made up of 19 amino acids. Unmatched junction bases numbered 15, after V lost 1 base and J lost 4 bases. CDR3 DNA sequence: TGTGCCAGTAGTATAGCGGGAGGGCTAAAGACACCCCGTTACAATGAGCAGTTCTTC. It is translated as CASSIAGGLKTPRYNEQFF.

CDR3 amino acids: CSVEFGGLGYEQYF. CDR3 DNA: TGCAGCGTTGAATTTGGGGGGTTAGGCTACGAGCAGTACTTC. The J gene is TRBJ2-7, the V gene TRBV29-1; possible D gene TRBD2, 6 bases. V was cut by 2 bases and J by 3 bases, with 14 bases left in between. Germline values: CDR1 SQVTM, CDR2 ANQGSEA. CDR3 length: 14 amino acids.

The rearrangement uses TRBV12-3 or TRBV12-4 and TRBJ1-5; D unresolved. This CDR3 is 13 amino acids long. V gave up 2 bases and J gave up 1 base, with 3 bases separating them. CDR3 sequence (DNA): TGTGCCAGCAGTTTAAAGAGCAATCAGCCCCAGCATTTT. Its protein is CASSLKSNQPQHF.

The rearrangement links TRBV14 to TRBJ1-2; D possibly corresponds to TRBD1 (5 bases). Germline-derived CDR1 and CDR2 are SGHDN and FVKESK. The ends were cut back, 1 base at V and 7 bases at J, with 13 bases in the middle. The CDR3 has 14 residues. The CDR3 reads CASSQVGAGSGYTF. For the CDR3, the DNA is TGTGCCAGCAGCCAAGTAGGGGCAGGCTCTGGCTACACCTTC.